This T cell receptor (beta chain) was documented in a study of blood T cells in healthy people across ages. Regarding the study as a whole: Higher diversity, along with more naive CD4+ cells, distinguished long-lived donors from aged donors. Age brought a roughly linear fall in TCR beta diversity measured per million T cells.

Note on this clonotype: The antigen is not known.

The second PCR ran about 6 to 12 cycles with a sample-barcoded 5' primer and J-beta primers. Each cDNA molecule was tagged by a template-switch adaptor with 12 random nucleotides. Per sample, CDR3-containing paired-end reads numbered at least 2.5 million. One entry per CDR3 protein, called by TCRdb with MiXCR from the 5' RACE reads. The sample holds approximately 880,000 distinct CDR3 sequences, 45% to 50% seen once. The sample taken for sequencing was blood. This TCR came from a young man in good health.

The CDR3 DNA follows: TGTGCCAGCAGAGCCGAGGGGCAGGACCGTACTGAAGCTTTCTTT. Its translation is CASRAEGQDRTEAFF. The chain links TRBV12-3 or TRBV12-4 to TRBJ1-1; D is possibly TRBD1 (5 bases). This CDR3 contains 15 residues. The V end was cut by 6 bases, the J end by 5 bases, with 19 bases between.